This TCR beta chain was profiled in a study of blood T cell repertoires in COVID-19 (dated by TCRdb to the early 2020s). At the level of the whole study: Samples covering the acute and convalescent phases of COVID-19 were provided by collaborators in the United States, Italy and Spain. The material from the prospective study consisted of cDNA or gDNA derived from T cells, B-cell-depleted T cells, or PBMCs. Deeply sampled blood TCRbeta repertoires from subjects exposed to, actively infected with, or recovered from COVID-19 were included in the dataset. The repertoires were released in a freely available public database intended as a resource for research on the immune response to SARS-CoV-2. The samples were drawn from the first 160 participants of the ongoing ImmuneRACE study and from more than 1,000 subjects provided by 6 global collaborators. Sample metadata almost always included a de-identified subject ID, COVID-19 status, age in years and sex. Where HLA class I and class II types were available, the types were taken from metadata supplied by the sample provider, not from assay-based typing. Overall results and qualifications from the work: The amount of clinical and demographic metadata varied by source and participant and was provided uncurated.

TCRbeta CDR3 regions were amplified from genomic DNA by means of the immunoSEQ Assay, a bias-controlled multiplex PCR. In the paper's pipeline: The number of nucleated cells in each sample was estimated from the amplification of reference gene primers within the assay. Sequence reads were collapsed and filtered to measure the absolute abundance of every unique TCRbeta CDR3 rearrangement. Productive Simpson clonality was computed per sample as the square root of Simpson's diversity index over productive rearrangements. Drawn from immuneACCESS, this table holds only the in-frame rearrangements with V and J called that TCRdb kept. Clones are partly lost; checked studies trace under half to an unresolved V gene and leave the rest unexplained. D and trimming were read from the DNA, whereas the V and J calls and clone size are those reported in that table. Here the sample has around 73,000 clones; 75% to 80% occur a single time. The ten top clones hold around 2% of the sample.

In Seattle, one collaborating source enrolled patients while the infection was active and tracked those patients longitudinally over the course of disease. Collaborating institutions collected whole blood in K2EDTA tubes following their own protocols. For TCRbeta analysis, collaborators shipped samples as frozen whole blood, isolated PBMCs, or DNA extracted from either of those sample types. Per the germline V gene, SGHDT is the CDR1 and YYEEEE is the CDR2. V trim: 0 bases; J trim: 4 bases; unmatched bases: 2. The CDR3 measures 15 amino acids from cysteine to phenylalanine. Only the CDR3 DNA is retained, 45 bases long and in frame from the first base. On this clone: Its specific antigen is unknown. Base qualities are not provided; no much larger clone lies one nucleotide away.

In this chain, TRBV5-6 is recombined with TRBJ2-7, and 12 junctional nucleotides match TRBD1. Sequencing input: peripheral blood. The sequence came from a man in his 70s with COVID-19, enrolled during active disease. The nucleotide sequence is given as TGTGCCAGCAGCTTGGGGGACAGGGGGCGTTACGAGCAGTACTTC. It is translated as CASSLGDRGRYEQYF.